The 2 T cell receptor beta chains reported below all come from one sample, sequenced in a study of shared clonotypes between healthy human individuals. Using immunoSEQ multiplex PCR, the repertoire was profiled, and TCRdb retains in-frame clones only, with some absent. The data contain about 1.5 million clones, approximately 98% of them singletons. Sequenced material: naive CD4+ T cells sorted from blood. Subset defined: CD45RA+ positively selected. All receptors come from a man aged 25 to 45 in good health.

This chain's CDR3 is CASSSYPGPALSLWYTF. The CDR3 DNA reads TGTGCCAGCAGCTCCTACCCCGGACCCGCACTCTCTTTGTGGTACACCTTC. The chain couples TRBV7-3 to TRBJ1-2; D uncertain. V was trimmed by 4 bases and J by 11 bases, leaving 29 bases between them. The CDR3 extends over 17 amino acids. The V gene's germline CDR1 is SGHTA and CDR2 FQGTGA.

V is TRBV5-8 and J is TRBJ1-5; a possible D gene is TRBD1 (5 bases). With 7 bases removed from V and 0 bases from J, the gap between germline ends came to 14 bases. The germline V gene encodes CDR1 SGHTS and CDR2 YDEGEE. The CDR3 extends over 15 amino acids. The CDR3 DNA is TGTGCCAGCGCCGAAGGGGTATATAGCAATCAGCCCCAGCATTTT. Its protein product is CASAEGVYSNQPQHF.